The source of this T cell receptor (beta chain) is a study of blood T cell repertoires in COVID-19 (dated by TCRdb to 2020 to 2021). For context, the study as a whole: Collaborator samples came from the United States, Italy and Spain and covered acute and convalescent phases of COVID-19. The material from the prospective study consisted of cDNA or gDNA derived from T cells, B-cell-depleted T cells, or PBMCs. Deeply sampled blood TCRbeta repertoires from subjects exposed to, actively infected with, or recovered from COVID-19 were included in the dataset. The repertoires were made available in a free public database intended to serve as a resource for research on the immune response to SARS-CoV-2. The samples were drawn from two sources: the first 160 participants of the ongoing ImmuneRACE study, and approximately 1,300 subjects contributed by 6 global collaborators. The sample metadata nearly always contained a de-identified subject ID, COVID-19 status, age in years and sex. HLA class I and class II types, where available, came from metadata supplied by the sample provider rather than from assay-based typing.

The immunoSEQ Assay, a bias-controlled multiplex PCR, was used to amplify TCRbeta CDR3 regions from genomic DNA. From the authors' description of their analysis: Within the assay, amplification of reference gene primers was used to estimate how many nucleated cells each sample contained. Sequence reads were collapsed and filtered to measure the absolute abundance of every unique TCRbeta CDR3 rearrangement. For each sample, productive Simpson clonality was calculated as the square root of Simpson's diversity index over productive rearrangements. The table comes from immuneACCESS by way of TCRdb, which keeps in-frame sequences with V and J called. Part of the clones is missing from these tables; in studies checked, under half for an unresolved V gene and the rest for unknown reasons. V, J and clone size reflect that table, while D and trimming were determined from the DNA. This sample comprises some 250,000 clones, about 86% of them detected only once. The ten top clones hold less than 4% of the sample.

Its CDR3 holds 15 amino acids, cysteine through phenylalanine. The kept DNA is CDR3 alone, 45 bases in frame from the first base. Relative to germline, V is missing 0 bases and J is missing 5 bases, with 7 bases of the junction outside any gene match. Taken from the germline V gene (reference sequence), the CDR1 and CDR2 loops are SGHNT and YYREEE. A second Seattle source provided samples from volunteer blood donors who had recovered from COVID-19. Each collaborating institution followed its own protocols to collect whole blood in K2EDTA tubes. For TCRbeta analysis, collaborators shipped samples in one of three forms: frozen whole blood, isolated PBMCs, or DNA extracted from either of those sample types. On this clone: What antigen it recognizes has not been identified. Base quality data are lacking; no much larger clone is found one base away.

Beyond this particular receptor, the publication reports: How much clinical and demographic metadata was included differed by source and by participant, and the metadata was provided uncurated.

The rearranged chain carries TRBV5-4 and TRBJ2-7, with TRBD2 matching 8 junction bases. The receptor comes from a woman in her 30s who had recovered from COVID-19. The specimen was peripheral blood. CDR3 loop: CASSLVRGARHEQYF. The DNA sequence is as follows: TGTGCCAGCAGCTTGGTGCGGGGGGCGAGGCACGAGCAGTACTTC.